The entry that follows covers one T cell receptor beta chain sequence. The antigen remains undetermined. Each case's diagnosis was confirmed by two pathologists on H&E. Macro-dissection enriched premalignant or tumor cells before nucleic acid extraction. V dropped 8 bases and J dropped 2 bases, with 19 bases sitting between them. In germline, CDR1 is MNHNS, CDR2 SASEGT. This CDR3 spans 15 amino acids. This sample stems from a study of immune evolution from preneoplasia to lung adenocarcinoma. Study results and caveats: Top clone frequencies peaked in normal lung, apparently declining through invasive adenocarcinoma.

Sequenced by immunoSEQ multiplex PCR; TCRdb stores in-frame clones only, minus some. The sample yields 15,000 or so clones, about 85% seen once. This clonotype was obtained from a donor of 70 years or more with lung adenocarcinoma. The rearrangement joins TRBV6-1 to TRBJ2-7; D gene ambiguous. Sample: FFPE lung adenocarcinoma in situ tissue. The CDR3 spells CASEGVVRLTYEQYF. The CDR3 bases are TGTGCCAGCGAAGGAGTAGTTAGACTTACCTACGAGCAGTACTTC.